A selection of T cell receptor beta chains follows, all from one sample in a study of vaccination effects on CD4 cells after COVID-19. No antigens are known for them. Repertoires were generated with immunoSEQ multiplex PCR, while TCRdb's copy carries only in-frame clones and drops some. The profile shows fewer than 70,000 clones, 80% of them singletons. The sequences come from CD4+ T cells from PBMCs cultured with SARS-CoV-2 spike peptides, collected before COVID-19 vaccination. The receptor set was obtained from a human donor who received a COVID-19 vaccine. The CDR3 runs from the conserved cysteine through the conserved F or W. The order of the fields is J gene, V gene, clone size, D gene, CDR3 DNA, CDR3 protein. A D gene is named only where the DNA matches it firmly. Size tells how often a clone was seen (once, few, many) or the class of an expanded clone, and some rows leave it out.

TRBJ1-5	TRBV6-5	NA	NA	TGTGCCAGCAGTTACACCGGACAGAGCAATCAGCCCCAGCATTTT	CASSYTGQSNQPQHF
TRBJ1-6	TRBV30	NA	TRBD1	TGTGCCTGGACCATGGACAGGGGGTCCCAATTATATAATTCACCCCTCCACTTT	CAWTMDRGSQLYNSPLHF
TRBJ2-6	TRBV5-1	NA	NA	TGCGCCAGCAGCTTCCCTGTAAGGGGAACCTCTGGGGCCAACGTCCTGACTTTC	CASSFPVRGTSGANVLTF
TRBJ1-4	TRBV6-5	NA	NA	TGTGCCAGCAGTCGGGACCCGGCTAATGAAAAACTGTTTTTT	CASSRDPANEKLFF
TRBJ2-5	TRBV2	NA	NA	TGTGCCAGCAGTGACCGTCAAGAGACCCAGTACTTC	CASSDRQETQYF
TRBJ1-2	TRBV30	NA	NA	TGTGCCTGGAGTAACGCGGGGAACTATGGCTACACCTTC	CAWSNAGNYGYTF
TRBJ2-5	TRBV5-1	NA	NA	TGCGCCAGCAGCTTGCCGAGCGTAGAGACCCAGTACTTC	CASSLPSVETQYF
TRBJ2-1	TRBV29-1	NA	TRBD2	TGCAGCGTCCACCGGCGGGGGGACCCGAACCATGAGCAGTTCTTC	CSVHRRGDPNHEQFF
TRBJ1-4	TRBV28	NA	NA	TGTGCCAGCAGTCCGGGGACTAGCGAAAAACTGTTTTTT	CASSPGTSEKLFF
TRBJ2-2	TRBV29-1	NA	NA	TGCAGCGTTGCGAAGGCGACCACCGGGGAGCTGTTTTTT	CSVAKATTGELFF
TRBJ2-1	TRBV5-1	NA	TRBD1	TGCGCCAGCAGCTTGGATGTAGGGCAGGGACAGCGGACGTTCTTC	CASSLDVGQGQRTFF
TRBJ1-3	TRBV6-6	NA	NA	TGTGCCAGCAGTTACGACGGGGCTGGAAACACCATATATTTT	CASSYDGAGNTIYF
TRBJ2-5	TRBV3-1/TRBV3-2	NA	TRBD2	TGTGCCAGCAGCCAATCGGGACGACTAGCGGGGGGCTACCAAGAGACCCAGTACTTC	CASSQSGRLAGGYQETQYF
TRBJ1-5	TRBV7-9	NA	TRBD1	TGTGCCAGCAGCTTAGCTCGGACAGGGGACAGCAATCAGCCCCAGCATTTT	CASSLARTGDSNQPQHF
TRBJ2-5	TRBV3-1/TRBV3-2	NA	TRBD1	TGTGCCAGCAGCCATGAGGACAGGGAGACCCAGTACTTC	CASSHEDRETQYF
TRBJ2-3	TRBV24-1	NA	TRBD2	TGTGCCACCAGTGATTTAGCTAGCGGGGGTGAATCAGATACGCAGTATTTT	CATSDLASGGESDTQYF
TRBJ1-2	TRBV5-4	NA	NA	TGTGCCAGCAGCGCCCCCTCGGCCTTGACCATCTATGGCTACACCTTC	CASSAPSALTIYGYTF
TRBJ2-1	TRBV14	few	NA	TGTGCCAGCAGCCATCCGACGGGGGGCGCAGACAATGAGCAGTTCTTC	CASSHPTGGADNEQFF
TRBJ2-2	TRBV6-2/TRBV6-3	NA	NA	TGTGCCAGCAGTTCCCCCGCTAGAAACACCGGGGAGCTGTTTTTT	CASSSPARNTGELFF
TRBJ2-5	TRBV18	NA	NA	TGTGCCAGCTCAAACCAAGAGACCCAGTACTTC	CASSNQETQYF
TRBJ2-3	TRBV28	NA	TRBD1	TGTGCCAGCAGGAGGGACAGGGTGGGAGATACGCAGTATTTT	CASRRDRVGDTQYF
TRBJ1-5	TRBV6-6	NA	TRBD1	TGTGCCAGCAGTTCTTCTGACAGGGGTGGCAATCAGCCCCAGCATTTT	CASSSSDRGGNQPQHF
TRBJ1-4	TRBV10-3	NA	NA	TGTGCCATCAGTGCTGGTCAAACTACGAGTGAAAAACTGTTTTTT	CAISAGQTTSEKLFF
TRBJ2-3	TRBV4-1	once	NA	TGCGCCAGCAGCCCCCGGTCGGGCACAGATACGCAGTATTTT	CASSPRSGTDTQYF
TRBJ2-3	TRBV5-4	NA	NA	TGTGCCAGCAGCTCGGGACCCACCTACACAGATACGCAGTATTTT	CASSSGPTYTDTQYF
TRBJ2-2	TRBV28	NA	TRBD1	TGTGCCAGCAGTTGGGACAGGGGGAACACCGGGGAGCTGTTTTTT	CASSWDRGNTGELFF
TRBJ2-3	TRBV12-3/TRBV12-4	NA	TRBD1	TGTGCCAGCAGGCCCGACAGGGGGAGAACGTATTTT	CASRPDRGRTYF
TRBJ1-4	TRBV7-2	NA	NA	TGTGCCAGCAGCTGGCTGGACGGAGGAAAACTGTTTTTT	CASSWLDGGKLFF